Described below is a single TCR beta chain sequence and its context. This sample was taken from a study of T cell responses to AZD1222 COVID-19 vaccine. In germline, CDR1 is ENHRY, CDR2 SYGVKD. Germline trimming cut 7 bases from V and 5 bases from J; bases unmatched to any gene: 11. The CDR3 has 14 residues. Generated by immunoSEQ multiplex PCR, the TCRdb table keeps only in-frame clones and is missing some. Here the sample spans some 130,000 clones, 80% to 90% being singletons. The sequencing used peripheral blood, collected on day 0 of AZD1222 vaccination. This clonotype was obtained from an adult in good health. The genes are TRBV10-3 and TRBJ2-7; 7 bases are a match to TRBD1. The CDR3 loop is CAITRQGSINEQYF. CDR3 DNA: TGTGCCATCACCCGACAGGGTTCTATAAACGAGCAGTACTTC.